This is a list of T cell receptor beta chains from one sample in a study of graft-versus-host responses after intestinal transplantation. This table comes from immunoSEQ multiplex PCR, and its TCRdb copy is limited to in-frame clones, with some not included. The sample includes some 96,000 clones, around nine tenths seen only once; the top ten take 15% to 20%. Material: PBMCs, obtained roughly 68 weeks after intestinal transplant. These receptors originate from a human patient who received an intestinal transplant, so some T cells may come from the graft donor. CDR3s include the opening cysteine and the closing phenylalanine or tryptophan. D genes are given only for firm matches. Clone size is given for some rows only: seen once, a few or many times, or a class if the clone is expanded.

v_call: TRBV19
d_call: .
clone_size: .
j_call: TRBJ1-1
cdr3_aa: CASSKRTGSTEAFF
cdr3_nt: TGTGCCAGTAGTAAAAGAACGGGGAGCACTGAAGCTTTCTTT

v_call: TRBV7-3
d_call: .
clone_size: .
j_call: TRBJ2-2
cdr3_aa: CASSFGSGDGGELFF
cdr3_nt: TGTGCCAGCAGCTTTGGCTCGGGTGATGGCGGGGAGCTGTTTTTT

v_call: TRBV7-8
d_call: TRBD1
clone_size: .
j_call: TRBJ1-1
cdr3_aa: CASTLGTGDTTEAFF
cdr3_nt: TGTGCCAGCACACTCGGGACAGGGGATACAACTGAAGCTTTCTTT

v_call: TRBV6-1
d_call: .
clone_size: .
j_call: TRBJ2-1
cdr3_aa: CASSGGYNEQFF
cdr3_nt: TGTGCCAGCAGTGGGGGGTACAATGAGCAGTTCTTC

v_call: TRBV19
d_call: .
clone_size: once
j_call: TRBJ1-5
cdr3_aa: CASSIGGSGSGNQPQHF
cdr3_nt: TGTGCCAGTAGTATAGGGGGTTCGGGGAGTGGCAATCAGCCCCAGCATTTT

v_call: TRBV19
d_call: .
clone_size: .
j_call: TRBJ1-2
cdr3_aa: CASLQGSHYGYTF
cdr3_nt: TGTGCCAGTCTCCAGGGGTCTCACTATGGCTACACCTTC

v_call: TRBV19
d_call: .
clone_size: once
j_call: TRBJ2-7
cdr3_aa: CASSIRGHHYEQYF
cdr3_nt: TGTGCCAGTAGTATTCGGGGGCACCACTACGAGCAGTACTTC

v_call: TRBV6-5
d_call: .
clone_size: .
j_call: TRBJ2-6
cdr3_aa: CASSYWESGANVLTF
cdr3_nt: TGTGCCAGCAGTTACTGGGAATCTGGGGCCAACGTCCTGACTTTC

v_call: TRBV19
d_call: .
clone_size: .
j_call: TRBJ1-5
cdr3_aa: CASSIVGDQPQHF
cdr3_nt: TGTGCCAGTAGTATTGTCGGAGATCAGCCCCAGCATTTT

v_call: TRBV27
d_call: TRBD2
clone_size: .
j_call: TRBJ2-7
cdr3_aa: CASSLGRGGAYEQYF
cdr3_nt: TGTGCCAGCAGTTTAGGGCGGGGAGGGGCTTACGAGCAGTACTTC

v_call: TRBV27
d_call: .
clone_size: once
j_call: TRBJ1-5
cdr3_aa: CASRAGPYSNQPQHF
cdr3_nt: TGTGCCAGCAGGGCAGGACCATATAGCAATCAGCCCCAGCATTTT

v_call: TRBV5-6
d_call: TRBD1
clone_size: .
j_call: TRBJ1-1
cdr3_aa: CASSGRDREAFF
cdr3_nt: TGTGCCAGCAGTGGCCGGGACAGAGAAGCTTTCTTT

v_call: TRBV6-6
d_call: .
clone_size: .
j_call: TRBJ2-7
cdr3_aa: CASSSPYEQYF
cdr3_nt: TGTGCCAGCAGCTCTCCCTACGAGCAGTACTTC

v_call: TRBV6-5
d_call: TRBD1
clone_size: once
j_call: TRBJ1-1
cdr3_aa: CASSYDRGGTEAFF
cdr3_nt: TGTGCCAGCAGTTACGACAGGGGAGGCACTGAAGCTTTCTTT

v_call: TRBV7-9
d_call: .
clone_size: .
j_call: TRBJ1-3
cdr3_aa: CASSLGDIHSGGNTIYF
cdr3_nt: TGTGCCAGCAGCTTAGGGGACATACACTCTGGTGGAAACACCATATATTTT

v_call: TRBV5-5
d_call: .
clone_size: .
j_call: TRBJ2-7
cdr3_aa: CASSLRGLDYEQYF
cdr3_nt: TGTGCCAGCAGCTTACGGGGATTAGACTACGAGCAGTACTTC

v_call: TRBV6-5
d_call: .
clone_size: .
j_call: TRBJ1-2
cdr3_aa: CASSSPDRPNYGYTF
cdr3_nt: TGTGCCAGCAGTTCCCCTGACAGACCTAACTATGGCTACACCTTC

v_call: TRBV5-1
d_call: .
clone_size: .
j_call: TRBJ1-1
cdr3_aa: CASSLFSGLNTEAFF
cdr3_nt: TGCGCCAGCAGCTTGTTCTCAGGACTGAACACTGAAGCTTTCTTT

v_call: TRBV6-6
d_call: .
clone_size: .
j_call: TRBJ1-5
cdr3_aa: CASSYGLHNQPQHF
cdr3_nt: TGTGCCAGCAGTTACGGATTACACAATCAGCCCCAGCATTTT

v_call: TRBV5-1
d_call: .
clone_size: once
j_call: TRBJ2-7
cdr3_aa: CASSLGGTASYEQYF
cdr3_nt: TGCGCCAGCAGCTTGGGCGGGACGGCGTCCTACGAGCAGTACTTC

v_call: TRBV6-5
d_call: .
clone_size: .
j_call: TRBJ1-2
cdr3_aa: CASSYSGLQGNGYTF
cdr3_nt: TGTGCCAGCAGTTACTCGGGACTACAGGGAAATGGCTACACCTTC

v_call: TRBV19
d_call: TRBD1
clone_size: .
j_call: TRBJ2-7
cdr3_aa: CASTTRDSYEQYF
cdr3_nt: TGTGCCAGTACCACCCGGGACAGCTACGAGCAGTACTTC

v_call: TRBV13
d_call: TRBD2
clone_size: .
j_call: TRBJ2-3
cdr3_aa: CASSRRTSGFTDTQYF
cdr3_nt: TGTGCCAGCAGCCGCAGGACTAGCGGCTTCACAGATACGCAGTATTTT

v_call: TRBV20-1
d_call: .
clone_size: .
j_call: TRBJ1-2
cdr3_aa: CSAISSYGYTF
cdr3_nt: TGCAGTGCTATTTCCTCCTATGGCTACACCTTC

v_call: TRBV27
d_call: .
clone_size: .
j_call: TRBJ2-7
cdr3_aa: CASSLGAEQYF
cdr3_nt: TGTGCCAGCAGTTTAGGTGCCGAGCAGTACTTC

v_call: TRBV2
d_call: .
clone_size: .
j_call: TRBJ2-2
cdr3_aa: CASSKARGDTGELFF
cdr3_nt: TGTGCCAGCAGTAAAGCGAGGGGGGACACCGGGGAGCTGTTTTTT

v_call: TRBV4-2
d_call: .
clone_size: .
j_call: TRBJ2-2
cdr3_aa: CASSQGRGATGELFF
cdr3_nt: TGTGCCAGCAGCCAAGGCCGGGGGGCCACCGGGGAGCTGTTTTTT

v_call: TRBV7-8
d_call: .
clone_size: .
j_call: TRBJ2-2
cdr3_aa: CASTLFGHLNTGELFF
cdr3_nt: TGTGCCAGCACCCTTTTCGGGCACCTGAACACCGGGGAGCTGTTTTTT

v_call: TRBV13
d_call: .
clone_size: once
j_call: TRBJ1-5
cdr3_aa: CASSLGSGQPQHF
cdr3_nt: TGTGCCAGCAGCTTAGGCAGTGGTCAGCCCCAGCATTTT

v_call: TRBV5-1
d_call: TRBD2
clone_size: .
j_call: TRBJ2-1
cdr3_aa: CASSPRGEYNEQFF
cdr3_nt: TGCGCCAGCAGTCCGCGGGGGGAGTATAATGAGCAGTTCTTC

v_call: TRBV11-2
d_call: .
clone_size: .
j_call: TRBJ2-5
cdr3_aa: CASSLGEGEQYF
cdr3_nt: TGTGCCAGCAGCTTAGGGGAAGGGGAGCAGTACTTC

v_call: TRBV5-4
d_call: .
clone_size: .
j_call: TRBJ2-7
cdr3_aa: CASSVRGGLPYEQYF
cdr3_nt: TGTGCCAGCTCCGTACGTGGGGGATTGCCGTACGAGCAGTACTTC

v_call: TRBV6-1
d_call: .
clone_size: .
j_call: TRBJ2-5
cdr3_aa: CASKGVTQYF
cdr3_nt: TGTGCCAGTAAAGGGGTGACCCAGTACTTC

v_call: TRBV21-1
d_call: .
clone_size: once
j_call: TRBJ1-6
cdr3_aa: CASSSRGLCRTLHF
cdr3_nt: TGTGCCAGCAGCTCCAGAGGGCTATGTCGGACCCTCCACTTT

v_call: TRBV28
d_call: .
clone_size: .
j_call: TRBJ2-5
cdr3_aa: CASSFLGTETQYF
cdr3_nt: TGTGCCAGCAGTTTCCTCGGGACAGAGACCCAGTACTTC

v_call: TRBV5-6
d_call: TRBD1
clone_size: .
j_call: TRBJ1-2
cdr3_aa: CASSPGQGPYNYGYTF
cdr3_nt: TGTGCCAGCAGCCCGGGACAGGGGCCTTATAACTATGGCTACACCTTC

v_call: TRBV5-6
d_call: TRBD1
clone_size: .
j_call: TRBJ1-2
cdr3_aa: CASSRTGQARNGYTF
cdr3_nt: TGTGCCAGCAGCCGCACTGGACAGGCCAGGAATGGCTACACCTTC

v_call: TRBV6-5
d_call: .
clone_size: .
j_call: TRBJ2-7
cdr3_aa: CASSYWQGYEQYF
cdr3_nt: TGTGCCAGCAGTTATTGGCAGGGCTACGAGCAGTACTTC

v_call: TRBV6-1
d_call: .
clone_size: .
j_call: TRBJ2-1
cdr3_aa: CASKTDGPYNEQFF
cdr3_nt: TGTGCCAGCAAGACGGACGGACCCTACAATGAGCAGTTCTTC

v_call: TRBV7-6
d_call: .
clone_size: once
j_call: TRBJ2-5
cdr3_aa: CASSSQGTETQYF
cdr3_nt: TGTGCCAGCAGCTCCCAAGGGACGGAGACCCAGTACTTC

v_call: TRBV6-5
d_call: .
clone_size: .
j_call: TRBJ1-3
cdr3_aa: CASSPPSGGNTIYF
cdr3_nt: TGTGCCAGCAGTCCTCCGTCGGGGGGAAACACCATATATTTT

v_call: TRBV7-9
d_call: TRBD1
clone_size: .
j_call: TRBJ1-1
cdr3_aa: CASSPVQGGLLSAEAFF
cdr3_nt: TGTGCCAGCAGCCCCGTTCAGGGGGGCCTCCTCTCTGCTGAAGCTTTCTTT

v_call: TRBV11-2
d_call: .
clone_size: .
j_call: TRBJ2-7
cdr3_aa: CASSLAADKFYEQYF
cdr3_nt: TGTGCCAGCAGCTTAGCTGCGGACAAGTTCTACGAGCAGTACTTC

v_call: TRBV5-4
d_call: .
clone_size: .
j_call: TRBJ2-1
cdr3_aa: CALQLDNEQFF
cdr3_nt: TGTGCACTGCAGTTGGACAATGAGCAGTTCTTC

v_call: TRBV16
d_call: TRBD1
clone_size: .
j_call: TRBJ2-3
cdr3_aa: CASSLKQTGGPDTQYF
cdr3_nt: TGTGCCAGCAGCCTCAAACAGACAGGGGGGCCAGATACGCAGTATTTT

v_call: TRBV6-6
d_call: .
clone_size: once
j_call: TRBJ2-7
cdr3_aa: CASRPGVFSSYEQYF
cdr3_nt: TGTGCCAGCAGACCCGGGGTATTTAGCTCCTACGAGCAGTACTTC

v_call: TRBV5-6
d_call: .
clone_size: .
j_call: TRBJ1-2
cdr3_aa: CASSWGGGYGYTF
cdr3_nt: TGTGCCAGCAGCTGGGGGGGAGGCTATGGCTACACCTTC

v_call: TRBV6-1
d_call: .
clone_size: .
j_call: TRBJ2-1
cdr3_aa: CASSEGWVGDEQFF
cdr3_nt: TGTGCCAGCAGTGAAGGTTGGGTTGGCGATGAGCAGTTCTTC

v_call: TRBV7-9
d_call: .
clone_size: .
j_call: TRBJ1-4
cdr3_aa: CASSSSTADRWSEKLFF
cdr3_nt: TGTGCCAGCAGCTCCTCTACCGCCGACAGGTGGTCCGAAAAACTGTTTTTT

v_call: TRBV7-8
d_call: .
clone_size: .
j_call: TRBJ1-4
cdr3_aa: CASSPGGEKLFF
cdr3_nt: TGTGCCAGCAGCCCGGGGGGGGAAAAACTGTTTTTT

v_call: TRBV9
d_call: .
clone_size: .
j_call: TRBJ2-5
cdr3_aa: CASSVGGGSQETQYF
cdr3_nt: TGTGCCAGCAGCGTAGGTGGGGGCTCACAAGAGACCCAGTACTTC

v_call: TRBV6-6
d_call: TRBD1
clone_size: .
j_call: TRBJ1-2
cdr3_aa: CASSFGTGSGYTF
cdr3_nt: TGTGCCAGCAGCTTCGGGACAGGCAGTGGCTACACCTTC

v_call: TRBV6-4
d_call: .
clone_size: .
j_call: TRBJ1-1
cdr3_aa: CASSSDLLLYSTEAFF
cdr3_nt: TGTGCCAGCAGTTCCGACTTACTCCTATATTCCACTGAAGCTTTCTTT